The following is a T cell receptor (beta chain) sequence with its context. Its target is unknown. The data originate from a study of blood T cells in healthy people across ages. The study's findings and limits: Both higher diversity and more naive CD4+ cells marked long-lived donors when set against aged donors.

Next came a second PCR, run for roughly 6 to 11 cycles, which used a sample-barcoded 5' primer along with a J-beta primer mix. Tagging of each cDNA molecule was performed by a template-switch adaptor with 12 random nucleotides. TCRdb independently ran MiXCR on the 5' RACE reads; one entry per CDR3 protein. The repertoire holds 800,000 to 1,300,000 distinct CDR3 sequences, with approximately 25% as singletons. CDR1 and CDR2 from the germline V gene are SGDLS and YYNGEE. The CDR3 has 14 amino acids. V was shortened by 3 bases and J by 3 bases, with 13 bases between the two germline ends. The data also belong to a second study, concerning T cells of mothers and their children. This second report adds: The sample comes from fewer than ten healthy Caucasian donors: mothers and children. Each mother yielded more than 9.5 million TCR beta CDR3 reads. Each child yielded roughly 2.9 million reads.

Material for sequencing was blood. The chain recombines TRBV9 with TRBJ2-7; D possibly matches TRBD1 or TRBD2 (5 bases each). This receptor was obtained from a girl aged 2 to 10 in good health. CDR3 nucleotide sequence: TGTGCCAGCAGCGAATCGGGGCTGTTCTACGAGCAGTACTTC. It encodes CASSESGLFYEQYF. The full variable domain, with the rest looked up from reference TRBV9 and TRBJ2-7, is DSGVTQTPKHLITATGQRVTLRCSPRSGDLSVYWYQQSLDQGLQFLIQYYNGEERAKGNILERFSAQQFPDLHSELNLSSLELGDSALYFCASSESGLFYEQYFGPGTRLTVT.